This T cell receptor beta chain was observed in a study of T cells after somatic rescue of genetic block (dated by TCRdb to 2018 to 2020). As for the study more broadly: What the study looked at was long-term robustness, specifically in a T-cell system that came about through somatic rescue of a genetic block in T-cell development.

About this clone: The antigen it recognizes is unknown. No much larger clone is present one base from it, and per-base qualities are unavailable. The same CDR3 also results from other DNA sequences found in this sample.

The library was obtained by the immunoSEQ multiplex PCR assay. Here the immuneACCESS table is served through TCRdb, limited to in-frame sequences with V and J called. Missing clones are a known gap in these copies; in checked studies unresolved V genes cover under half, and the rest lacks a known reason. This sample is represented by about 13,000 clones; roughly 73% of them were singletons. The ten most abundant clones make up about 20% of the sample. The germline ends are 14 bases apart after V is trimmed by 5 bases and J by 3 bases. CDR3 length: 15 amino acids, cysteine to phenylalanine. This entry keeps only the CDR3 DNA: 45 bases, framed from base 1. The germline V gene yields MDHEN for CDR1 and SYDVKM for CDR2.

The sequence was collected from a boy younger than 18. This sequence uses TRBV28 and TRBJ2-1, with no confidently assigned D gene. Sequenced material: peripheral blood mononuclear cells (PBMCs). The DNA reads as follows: TGTGCCAGCAGTCCCCCAGGACCGCTCTACAATGAGCAGTTCTTC. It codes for CASSPPGPLYNEQFF.